These 7 T cell receptor beta chains came from one sample sequenced in a study of cytomegalovirus exposure and HLA in healthy donors. Researchers ran the PCR with 60 Vbeta and 13 Jbeta primers. TCRdb's copy holds only in-frame clones and misses some; the assay was immunoSEQ multiplex PCR. The sample has around 120,000 clones, about 73% seen once. The sample consisted of PBMCs. The receptors stem from a middle-aged woman in good health and CMV-seropositive.

This clone was seen more than once but under ten times. This chain links TRBV4-3 with TRBJ1-2; a weak D match, TRBD1 (6 bases). The CDR3 contains 15 residues. Germline loops: CDR1 LGHNA, CDR2 YSLEER. Trimming removed 5 bases at V and 3 bases at J, with 16 bases between. CDR3 protein: CASSKDSSNYYGYTF. The DNA of the CDR3 is TGCGCCAGCAGCAAGGACAGTTCTAACTACTATGGCTACACCTTC.

This chain links TRBV4-1 with TRBJ1-5; no firm D call. The V end lost 0 bases, the J end lost 6 bases, and 9 bases lay between the germline ends. There are 14 residues in the CDR3. The germline gives CDR1 MGHRA, CDR2 YSYEKL. The CDR3 DNA reads TGCGCCAGCAGCCAAGAAGCCTCCATTCAGCCCCAGCATTTT. Encoded protein: CASSQEASIQPQHF.

The chain is built from TRBV5-1 and TRBJ2-3; perhaps TRBD1 as D (6 bases). CDR3 length equals 14 residues. Between the trimmed V and J ends, which lost 0 bases and 5 bases, there was a span of 10 bases. Germline assignment: CDR1 SGHRS and CDR2 YFSETQ. The CDR3 loop is CASSLGTAQDTQYF. CDR3 nucleotides: TGCGCCAGCAGCTTGGGGACAGCTCAAGATACGCAGTATTTT.

Comment on this clone: Within the sample, other DNA sequences also encode this same CDR3. V and J are TRBV2 and TRBJ1-2; the D gene is possibly TRBD1 (6 bases). V was trimmed by 5 bases and J by 2 bases, leaving 9 bases between them. CDR1 is SNHLY and CDR2 is FYNNEI in the germline V gene. The CDR3 has 13 residues. The CDR3: CASSPDRNYGYTF. The DNA of the CDR3 is TGTGCCAGCAGTCCGGACAGAAACTATGGCTACACCTTC.

This chain joins TRBV6-5 and TRBJ2-2; D possibly corresponds to TRBD2 (5 bases). This CDR3 is built from 12 residues. The V end was cut by 7 bases, the J end by 7 bases, with 10 bases between. Germline V lookup: CDR1 MNHEY, CDR2 SVGAGI. The CDR3 nucleotides read TGTGCCAGCACCCCGGGGTTCGGGGAGCTGTTTTTT. It is translated as CASTPGFGELFF.

V gene TRBV18 combines with J gene TRBJ1-1; 9 bases align to TRBD1. The CDR3 sequence is 14 residues long. Germline loops: CDR1 KGHSH, CDR2 LQKENI. Germline trimming cut 5 bases from V and 5 bases from J; bases unmatched to any gene: 6. Written as DNA, the CDR3 is TGTGCCAGCTCAACCGGGACAGGGAGAACTGAAGCTTTCTTT. It specifies CASSTGTGRTEAFF.

This sequence joins TRBV5-8 and TRBJ2-7; 8 bases fit TRBD1. V lost 0 bases to trimming and J lost 5 bases; unmatched junction nucleotides: 1. Germline V CDR1 and CDR2: SGHTS, YDEGEE. The CDR3 length is 13 residues. DNA of the CDR3: TGTGCCAGCAGCTTGGACAGGGGGAACGAGCAGTACTTC. Translation: CASSLDRGNEQYF. The variable domain in full, with the rest retrieved from reference TRBV5-8 and TRBJ2-7, is EAGVTQSPTHLIKTRGQQATLRCSPISGHTSVYWYQQALGLGLQFLLWYDEGEERNRGNFPPRFSGRQFPNYSSELNVNALELEDSALYLCASSLDRGNEQYFGPGTRLTVT.